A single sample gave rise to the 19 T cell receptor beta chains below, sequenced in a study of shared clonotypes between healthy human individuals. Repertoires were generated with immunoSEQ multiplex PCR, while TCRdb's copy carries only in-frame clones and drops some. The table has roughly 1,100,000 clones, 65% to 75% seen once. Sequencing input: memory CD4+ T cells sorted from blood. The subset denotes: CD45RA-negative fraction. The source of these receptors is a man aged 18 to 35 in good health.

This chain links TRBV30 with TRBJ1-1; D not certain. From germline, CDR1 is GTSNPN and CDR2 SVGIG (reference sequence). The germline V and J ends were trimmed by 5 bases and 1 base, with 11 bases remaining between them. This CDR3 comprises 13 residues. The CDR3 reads CAWQFGPNTEAFF. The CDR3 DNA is TGTGCCTGGCAATTTGGCCCGAACACTGAAGCTTTCTTT.

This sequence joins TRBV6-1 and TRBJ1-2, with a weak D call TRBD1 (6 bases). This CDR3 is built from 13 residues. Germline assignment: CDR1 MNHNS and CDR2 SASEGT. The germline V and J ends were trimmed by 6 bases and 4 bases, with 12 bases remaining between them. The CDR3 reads CASRKTGFYGYTF. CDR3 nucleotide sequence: TGTGCCAGCAGGAAGACAGGTTTCTATGGCTACACCTTC.

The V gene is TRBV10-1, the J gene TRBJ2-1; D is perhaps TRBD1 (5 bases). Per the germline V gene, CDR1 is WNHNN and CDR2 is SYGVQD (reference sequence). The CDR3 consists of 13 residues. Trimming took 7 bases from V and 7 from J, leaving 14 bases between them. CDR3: CASIGQGVNEQFF. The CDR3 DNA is TGCGCCAGCATAGGACAAGGAGTAAATGAGCAGTTCTTC.

The CDR3 DNA is TGCGCCAGCAGCTTGGGGGGCCCCAATGAGCAGTTCTTC. The encoded protein is CASSLGGPNEQFF. The rearrangement uses TRBV5-1 and TRBJ2-1, with TRBD1 as a possible D gene (5 bases). With 0 bases removed from V and 6 bases from J, the gap between germline ends came to 7 bases. Germline CDR1 and CDR2: SGHRS and YFSETQ. The CDR3 is made up of 13 amino acids.

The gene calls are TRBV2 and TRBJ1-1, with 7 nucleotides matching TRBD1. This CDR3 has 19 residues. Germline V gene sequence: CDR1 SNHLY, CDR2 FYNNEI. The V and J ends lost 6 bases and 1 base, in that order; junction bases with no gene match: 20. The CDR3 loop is CASSTPVRGRVFKNTEAFF. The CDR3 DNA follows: TGTGCCAGCAGCACACCGGTGAGGGGGCGAGTATTTAAGAACACTGAAGCTTTCTTT.

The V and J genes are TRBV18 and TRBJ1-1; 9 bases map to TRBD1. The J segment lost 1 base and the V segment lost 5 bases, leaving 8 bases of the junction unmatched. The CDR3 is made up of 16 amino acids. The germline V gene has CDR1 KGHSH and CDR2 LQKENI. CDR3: CASSSRQGGENTEAFF. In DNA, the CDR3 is TGTGCCAGCTCATCACGACAGGGGGGAGAGAACACTGAAGCTTTCTTT.

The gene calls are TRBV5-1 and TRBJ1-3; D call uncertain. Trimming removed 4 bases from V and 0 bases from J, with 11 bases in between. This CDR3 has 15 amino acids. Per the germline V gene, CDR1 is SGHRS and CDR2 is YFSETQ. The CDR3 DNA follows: TGCGCCAGCAGCCCGCCTCAGAGCTCTGGAAACACCATATATTTT. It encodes CASSPPQSSGNTIYF.

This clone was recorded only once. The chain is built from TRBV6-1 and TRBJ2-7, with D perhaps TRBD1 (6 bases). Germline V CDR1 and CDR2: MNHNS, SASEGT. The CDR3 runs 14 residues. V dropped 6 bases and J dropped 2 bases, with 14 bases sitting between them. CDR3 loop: CASSQTGLPYEQYF. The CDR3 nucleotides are TGTGCCAGCAGCCAGACAGGACTCCCCTACGAGCAGTACTTC.

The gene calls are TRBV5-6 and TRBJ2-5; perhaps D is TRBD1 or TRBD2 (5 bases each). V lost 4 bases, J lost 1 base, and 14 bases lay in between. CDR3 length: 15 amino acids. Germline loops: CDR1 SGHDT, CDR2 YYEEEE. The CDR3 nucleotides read TGTGCCAGCAGCCCCCTGGAAGGGACCCAAGAGACCCAGTACTTC. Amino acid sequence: CASSPLEGTQETQYF.

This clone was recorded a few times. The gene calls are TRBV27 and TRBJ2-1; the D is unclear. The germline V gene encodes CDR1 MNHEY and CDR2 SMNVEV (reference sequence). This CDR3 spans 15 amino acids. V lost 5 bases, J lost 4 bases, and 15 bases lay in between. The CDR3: CASSLTSWAYNEQFF. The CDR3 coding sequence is TGTGCCAGCAGTCTTACCTCTTGGGCGTACAATGAGCAGTTCTTC.

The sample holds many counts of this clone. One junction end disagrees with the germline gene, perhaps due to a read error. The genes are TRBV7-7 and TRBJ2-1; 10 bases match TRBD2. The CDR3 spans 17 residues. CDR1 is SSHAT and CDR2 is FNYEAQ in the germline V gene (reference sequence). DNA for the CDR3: TGTGCTAGCAGCTCCTTAGCGGGAGGACTACCTCCTCCTGAGCAGTTCTTC. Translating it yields CASSSLAGGLPPPEQFF.

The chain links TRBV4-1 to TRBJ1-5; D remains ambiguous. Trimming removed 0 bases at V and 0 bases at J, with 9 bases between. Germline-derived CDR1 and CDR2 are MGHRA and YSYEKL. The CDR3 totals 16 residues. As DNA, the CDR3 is TGCGCCAGCAGCCAAGAGTTGGGCGCTAGCAATCAGCCCCAGCATTTT. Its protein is CASSQELGASNQPQHF.

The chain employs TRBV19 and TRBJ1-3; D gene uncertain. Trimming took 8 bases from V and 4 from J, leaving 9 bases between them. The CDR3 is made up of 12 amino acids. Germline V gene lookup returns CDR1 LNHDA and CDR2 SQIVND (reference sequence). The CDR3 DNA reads TGTGCCAGTCAGTCCAGCGGAAACACCATATATTTT. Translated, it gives CASQSSGNTIYF.

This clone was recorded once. For the CDR3, the DNA is TGTGCCACCGACCGTAGCTCCTACGAGCAGTACTTC. This encodes CATDRSSYEQYF. This chain joins TRBV5-4 and TRBJ2-7, with D uncertain. This CDR3 spans 12 amino acids. Per germline, CDR1 SGHNT and CDR2 YYREEE (reference sequence). Trimming took off 9 bases at V and 0 bases at J, with 10 bases between the two ends. The variable domain in full, with the rest retrieved from reference TRBV5-4 and TRBJ2-7, is ETGVTQSPTHLIKTRGQQVTLRCSSQSGHNTVSWYQQALGQGPQFIFQYYREEENGRGNFPPRFSGLQFPNYSSELNVNALELDDSALYLCATDRSSYEQYFGPGTRLTVT.

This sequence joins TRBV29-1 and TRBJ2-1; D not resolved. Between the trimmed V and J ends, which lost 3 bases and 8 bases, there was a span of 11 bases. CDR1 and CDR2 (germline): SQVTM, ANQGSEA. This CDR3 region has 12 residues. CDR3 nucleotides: TGCAGCGTTGAGGCCCGATATTATGAGCAGTTCTTC. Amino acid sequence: CSVEARYYEQFF.

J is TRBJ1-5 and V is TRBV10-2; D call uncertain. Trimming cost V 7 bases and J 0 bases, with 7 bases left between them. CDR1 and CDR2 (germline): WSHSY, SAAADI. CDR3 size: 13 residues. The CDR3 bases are TGCGCCAGCACCGGCTTTAGCAATCAGCCCCAGCATTTT. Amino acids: CASTGFSNQPQHF.

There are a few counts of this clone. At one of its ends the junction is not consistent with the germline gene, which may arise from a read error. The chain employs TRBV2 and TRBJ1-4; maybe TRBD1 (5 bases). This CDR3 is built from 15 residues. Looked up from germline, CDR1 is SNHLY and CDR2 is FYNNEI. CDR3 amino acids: CASREEGVANEKLFF. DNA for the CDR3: TGTGCCAGCAGAGAAGAAGGGGTGGCTAATGAAAAACTGTTTTTT.

The DNA of the CDR3 is TGTGCCAGCAGCCAAGATTTGCAGCGGCCCCAGTACTTC. This encodes CASSQDLQRPQYF. The chain couples TRBV14 to TRBJ2-5, with D possibly being TRBD2 (5 bases). The germline V gene encodes CDR1 SGHDN and CDR2 FVKESK. V was clipped by 0 bases and J by 9 bases, with 11 bases between them. This CDR3 is 13 amino acids long.

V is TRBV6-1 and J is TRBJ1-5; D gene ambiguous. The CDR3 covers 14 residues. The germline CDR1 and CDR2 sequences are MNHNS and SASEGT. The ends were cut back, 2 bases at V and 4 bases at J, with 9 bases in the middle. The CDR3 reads CASSESTTNQPQHF. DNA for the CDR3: TGTGCCAGCAGTGAATCGACCACAAATCAGCCCCAGCATTTT.